This TCR beta chain was documented in a study of identical twins. V lost 6 bases, J lost 1 base, and 12 bases stayed unmatched. CDR3 size: 15 residues. Germline loops: CDR1 SQVTM, CDR2 ANQGSEA. From the 5' RACE reads, TCRdb called clonotypes with MiXCR, one entry per CDR3 protein. The sample lists some 20,000 distinct CDR3 sequences, roughly 70% occurring once. This chain joins TRBV29-1 and TRBJ2-7; 7 bases agree with TRBD2. Sequenced sample: memory (CD45RO+) T cells sorted from blood. This sequence was found in a woman between 18 and 29 years old in good health. This table probably holds off-target reads from a library built for another chain. Here the CDR3 reads CSVQRPGLRSYEQYF. The CDR3 bases are TGCAGCGTCCAGAGACCGGGACTAAGGTCCTACGAGCAGTACTTC.